The clone carrying this T cell receptor (beta chain) was counted ten times or more. What it recognizes is unknown. The germline V gene encodes CDR1 SGDLS and CDR2 YYNGEE. The V and J ends lost 4 bases and 3 bases, in that order; junction bases with no gene match: 5. There are 15 residues in the CDR3. Construction of TCR beta libraries was performed using quantitative 5'-RACE with molecular barcodes. TCRdb independently ran MiXCR on the 5' RACE reads; one entry per CDR3 protein. This sample has more than 5,000 distinct CDR3 sequences, with 2.1% found just once. The data were taken from a study of CD8 T cells in ankylosing spondylitis. General study results and limits: Matched synovial fluid from ankylosing spondylitis patients was reported to be enriched for disease-linked clones. In the blood and synovial fluid of reactive arthritis, some motif variants had been previously reported. Among TCR beta sequences, a motif of under ten highly homologous variants appeared characteristic of ankylosing spondylitis blood.

The chain links TRBV9 to TRBJ2-7, with 12 bases lining up with TRBD2. This clonotype was sampled from a male donor with ankylosing spondylitis or in good health (not recorded which). The sequenced sample was blood, either unsorted or a sorted T cell fraction (not recorded which). CDR3 sequence (DNA): TGTGCCAGCAGCCCTAGCGGGAGGGCCAACTACGAGCAGTACTTC. It is translated as CASSPSGRANYEQYF. Drawing the rest from reference TRBV9 and TRBJ2-7, the complete variable domain is DSGVTQTPKHLITATGQRVTLRCSPRSGDLSVYWYQQSLDQGLQFLIQYYNGEERAKGNILERFSAQQFPDLHSELNLSSLELGDSALYFCASSPSGRANYEQYFGPGTRLTVT.